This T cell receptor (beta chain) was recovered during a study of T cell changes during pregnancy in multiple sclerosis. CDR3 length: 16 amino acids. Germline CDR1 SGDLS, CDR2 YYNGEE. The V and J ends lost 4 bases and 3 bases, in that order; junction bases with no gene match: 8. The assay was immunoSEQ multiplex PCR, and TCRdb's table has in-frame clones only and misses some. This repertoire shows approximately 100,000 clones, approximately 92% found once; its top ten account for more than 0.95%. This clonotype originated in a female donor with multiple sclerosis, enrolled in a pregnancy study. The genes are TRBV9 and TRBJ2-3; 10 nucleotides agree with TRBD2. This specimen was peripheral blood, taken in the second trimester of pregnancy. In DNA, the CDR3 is TGTGCCAGCAGCAAAATGGGACTAGCGATGACAGATACGCAGTATTTT. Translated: CASSKMGLAMTDTQYF.